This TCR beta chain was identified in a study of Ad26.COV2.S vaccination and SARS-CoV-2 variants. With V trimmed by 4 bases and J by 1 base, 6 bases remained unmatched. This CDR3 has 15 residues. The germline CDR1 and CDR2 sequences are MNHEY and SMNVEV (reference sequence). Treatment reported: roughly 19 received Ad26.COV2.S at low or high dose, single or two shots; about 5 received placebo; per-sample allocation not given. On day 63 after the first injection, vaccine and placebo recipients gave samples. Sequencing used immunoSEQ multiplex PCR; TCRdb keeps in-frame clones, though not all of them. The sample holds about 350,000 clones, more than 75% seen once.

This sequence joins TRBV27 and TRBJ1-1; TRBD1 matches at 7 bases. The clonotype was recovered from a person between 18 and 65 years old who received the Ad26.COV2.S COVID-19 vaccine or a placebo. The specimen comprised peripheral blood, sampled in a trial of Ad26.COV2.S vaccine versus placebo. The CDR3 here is CASSSQGRGNTEAFF. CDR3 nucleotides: TGTGCCAGCAGTTCACAGGGGCGGGGGAACACTGAAGCTTTCTTT.